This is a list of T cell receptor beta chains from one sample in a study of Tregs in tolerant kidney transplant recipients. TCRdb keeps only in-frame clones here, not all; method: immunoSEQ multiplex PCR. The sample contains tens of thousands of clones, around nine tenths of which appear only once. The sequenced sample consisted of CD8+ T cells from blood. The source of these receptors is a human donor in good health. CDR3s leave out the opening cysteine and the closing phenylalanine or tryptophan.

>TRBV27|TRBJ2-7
ASSLSRTMVYEQY
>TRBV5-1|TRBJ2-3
ASSLAAGITDTQY
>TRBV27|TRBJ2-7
ASSSRRTGSLVYEQY
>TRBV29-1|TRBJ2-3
SVDGRSRTDTQY
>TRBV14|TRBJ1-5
ASSQEGNQPQH
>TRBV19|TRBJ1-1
ASKSGSFNTEAF
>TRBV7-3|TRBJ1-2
ASSLGGEGNT
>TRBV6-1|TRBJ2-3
ASSGAGGTDTQY
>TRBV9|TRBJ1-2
ASSPPSYTGNYGYT
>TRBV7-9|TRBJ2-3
ASTSPGLAGMGGTDTQY
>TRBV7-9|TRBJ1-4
ASSAQKAKLF